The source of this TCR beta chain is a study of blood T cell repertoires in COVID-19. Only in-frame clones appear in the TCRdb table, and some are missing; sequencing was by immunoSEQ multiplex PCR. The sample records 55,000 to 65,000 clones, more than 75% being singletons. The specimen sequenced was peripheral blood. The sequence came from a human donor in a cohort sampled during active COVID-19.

The CDR3 DNA is TGCGCCAGCATGGGGCCGAACACCGGGGAGCTGTTTTTT. This translates into CASMGPNTGELFF. This chain connects TRBV10-1 to TRBJ2-2; D perhaps matches TRBD1 (5 bases). The germline gives CDR1 WNHNN, CDR2 SYGVQD (reference sequence). Trimming removed 7 bases at V and 0 bases at J, with 6 bases between. This CDR3 has 13 amino acids.